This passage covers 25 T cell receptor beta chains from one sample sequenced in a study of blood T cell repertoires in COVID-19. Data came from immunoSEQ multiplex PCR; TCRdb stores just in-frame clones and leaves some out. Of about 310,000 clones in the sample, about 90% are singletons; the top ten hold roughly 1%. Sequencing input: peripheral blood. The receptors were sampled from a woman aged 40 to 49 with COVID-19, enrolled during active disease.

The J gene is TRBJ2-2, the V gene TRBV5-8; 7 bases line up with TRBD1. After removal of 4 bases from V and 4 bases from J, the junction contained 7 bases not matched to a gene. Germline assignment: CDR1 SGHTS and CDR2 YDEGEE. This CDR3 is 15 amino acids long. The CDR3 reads CASSVQGLGTGELFF. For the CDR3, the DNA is TGTGCCAGCAGCGTACAGGGGTTAGGCACCGGGGAGCTGTTTTTT.

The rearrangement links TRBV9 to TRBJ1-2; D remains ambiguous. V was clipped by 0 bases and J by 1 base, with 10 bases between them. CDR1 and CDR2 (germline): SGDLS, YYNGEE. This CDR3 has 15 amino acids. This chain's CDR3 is CASSVDLLNNYGYTF. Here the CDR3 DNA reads TGTGCCAGCAGCGTAGATTTACTGAATAACTATGGCTACACCTTC. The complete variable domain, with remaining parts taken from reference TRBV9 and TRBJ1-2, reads DSGVTQTPKHLITATGQRVTLRCSPRSGDLSVYWYQQSLDQGLQFLIQYYNGEERAKGNILERFSAQQFPDLHSELNLSSLELGDSALYFCASSVDLLNNYGYTFGSGTRLTVV.

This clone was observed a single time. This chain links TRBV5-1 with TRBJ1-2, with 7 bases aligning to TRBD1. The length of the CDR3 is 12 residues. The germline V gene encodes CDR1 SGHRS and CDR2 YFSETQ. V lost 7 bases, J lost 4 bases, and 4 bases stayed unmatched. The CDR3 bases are TGCGCCAGCGGGGACAGCGTCTATGGCTACACCTTC. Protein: CASGDSVYGYTF.

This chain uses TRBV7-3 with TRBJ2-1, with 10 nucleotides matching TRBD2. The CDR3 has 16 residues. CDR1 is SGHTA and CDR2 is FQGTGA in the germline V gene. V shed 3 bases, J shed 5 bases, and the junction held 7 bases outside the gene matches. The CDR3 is CASSFTSGELHNEQFF. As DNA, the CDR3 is TGTGCCAGCAGCTTCACTAGCGGGGAGTTGCACAATGAGCAGTTCTTC. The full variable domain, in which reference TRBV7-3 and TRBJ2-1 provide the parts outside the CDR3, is GAGVSQTPSNKVTEKGKYVELRCDPISGHTALYWYRQSLGQGPEFLIYFQGTGAADDSGLPNDRFFAVRPEGSVSTLKIQRTERGDSAVYLCASSFTSGELHNEQFFGPGTRLTVL.

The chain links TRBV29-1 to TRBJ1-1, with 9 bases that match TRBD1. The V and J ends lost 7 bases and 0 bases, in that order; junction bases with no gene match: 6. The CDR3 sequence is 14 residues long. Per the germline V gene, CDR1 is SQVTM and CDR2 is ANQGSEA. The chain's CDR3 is CSGQTGGMNTEAFF. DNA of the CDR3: TGCAGCGGTCAGACAGGGGGAATGAACACTGAAGCTTTCTTT.

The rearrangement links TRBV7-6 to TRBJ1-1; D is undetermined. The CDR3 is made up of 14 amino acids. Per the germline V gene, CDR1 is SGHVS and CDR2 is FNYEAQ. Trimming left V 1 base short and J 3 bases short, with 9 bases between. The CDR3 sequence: CASSLVPGDTEAFF. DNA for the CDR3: TGTGCCAGCAGCTTAGTTCCCGGGGACACTGAAGCTTTCTTT.

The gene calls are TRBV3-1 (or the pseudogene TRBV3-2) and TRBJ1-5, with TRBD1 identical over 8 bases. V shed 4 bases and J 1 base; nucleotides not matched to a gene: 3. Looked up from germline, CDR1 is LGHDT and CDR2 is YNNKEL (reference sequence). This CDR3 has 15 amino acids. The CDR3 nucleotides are TGTGCCAGCAGCCCGGGACAGGAAAGCAATCAGCCCCAGCATTTT. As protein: CASSPGQESNQPQHF.

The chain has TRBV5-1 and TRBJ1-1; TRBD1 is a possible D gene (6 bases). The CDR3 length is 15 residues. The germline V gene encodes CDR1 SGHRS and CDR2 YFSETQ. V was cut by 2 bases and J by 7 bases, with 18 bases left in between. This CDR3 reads CASSLREGGRGEAFF. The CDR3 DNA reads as TGCGCCAGCAGCTTAAGGGAAGGGGGACGGGGTGAAGCTTTCTTT.

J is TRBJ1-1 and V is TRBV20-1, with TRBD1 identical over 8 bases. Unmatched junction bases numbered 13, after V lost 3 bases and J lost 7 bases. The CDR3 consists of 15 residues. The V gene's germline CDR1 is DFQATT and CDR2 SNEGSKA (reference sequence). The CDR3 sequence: CSASSPLQGGIEAFF. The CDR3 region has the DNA TGCAGTGCTAGTTCCCCATTACAGGGGGGGATTGAAGCTTTCTTT.

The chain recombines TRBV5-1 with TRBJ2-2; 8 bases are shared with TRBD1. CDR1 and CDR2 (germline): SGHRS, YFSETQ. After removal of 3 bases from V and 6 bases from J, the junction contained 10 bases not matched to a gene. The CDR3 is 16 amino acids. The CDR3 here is CASSYPQTGAPGELFF. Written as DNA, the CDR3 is TGCGCCAGCAGCTACCCCCAGACAGGGGCTCCCGGGGAGCTGTTTTTT.

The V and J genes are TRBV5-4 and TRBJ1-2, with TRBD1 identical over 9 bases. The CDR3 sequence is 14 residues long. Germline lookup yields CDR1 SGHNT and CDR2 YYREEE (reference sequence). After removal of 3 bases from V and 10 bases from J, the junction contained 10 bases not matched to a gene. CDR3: CASSWGQGRTNYTF. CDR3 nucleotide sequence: TGTGCCAGCAGCTGGGGACAGGGTCGAACGAACTACACCTTC.

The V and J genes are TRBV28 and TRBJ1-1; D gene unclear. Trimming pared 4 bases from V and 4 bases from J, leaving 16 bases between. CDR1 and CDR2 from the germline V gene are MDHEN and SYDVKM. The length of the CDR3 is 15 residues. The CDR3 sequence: CASSSPGMETTEAFF. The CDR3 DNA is TGTGCCAGCAGTTCCCCGGGTATGGAGACCACTGAAGCTTTCTTT.

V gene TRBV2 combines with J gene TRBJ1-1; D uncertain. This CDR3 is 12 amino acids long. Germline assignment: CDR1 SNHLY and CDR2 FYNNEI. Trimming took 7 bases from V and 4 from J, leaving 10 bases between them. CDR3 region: CASTRRGTEAFF. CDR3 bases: TGTGCCAGCACCCGGAGAGGCACTGAAGCTTTCTTT.

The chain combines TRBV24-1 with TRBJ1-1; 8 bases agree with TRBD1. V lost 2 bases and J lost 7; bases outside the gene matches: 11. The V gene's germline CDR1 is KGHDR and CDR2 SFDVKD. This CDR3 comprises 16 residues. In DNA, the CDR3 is TGTGCCACCAGTGATTGGGCCAGGGGGCCTGAGAGTGAAGCTTTCTTT. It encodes CATSDWARGPESEAFF.

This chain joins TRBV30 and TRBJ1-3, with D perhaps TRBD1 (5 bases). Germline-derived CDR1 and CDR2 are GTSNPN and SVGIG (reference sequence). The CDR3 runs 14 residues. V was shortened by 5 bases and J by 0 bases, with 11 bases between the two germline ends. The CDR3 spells CAWGEQVSGNTIYF. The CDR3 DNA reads TGTGCCTGGGGGGAACAGGTCTCTGGAAACACCATATATTTT.

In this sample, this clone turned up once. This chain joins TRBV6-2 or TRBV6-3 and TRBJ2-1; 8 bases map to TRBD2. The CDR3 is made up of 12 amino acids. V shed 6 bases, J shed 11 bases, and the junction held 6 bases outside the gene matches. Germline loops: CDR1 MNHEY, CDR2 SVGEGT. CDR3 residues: CASSGRGGQQFF. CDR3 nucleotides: TGTGCCAGCAGCGGTCGGGGGGGCCAGCAGTTCTTC.

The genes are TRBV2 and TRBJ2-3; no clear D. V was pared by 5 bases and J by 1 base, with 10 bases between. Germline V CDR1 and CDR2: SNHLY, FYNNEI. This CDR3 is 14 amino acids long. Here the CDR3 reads CASSPYGRTDTQYF. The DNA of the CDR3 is TGTGCCAGCAGTCCTTATGGGCGCACAGATACGCAGTATTTT.

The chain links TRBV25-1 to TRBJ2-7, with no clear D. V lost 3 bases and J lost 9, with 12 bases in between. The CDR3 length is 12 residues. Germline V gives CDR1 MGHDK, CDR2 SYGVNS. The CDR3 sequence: CASSDRPNTQYF. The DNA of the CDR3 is TGTGCCAGCAGTGACAGGCCTAACACGCAGTACTTC.

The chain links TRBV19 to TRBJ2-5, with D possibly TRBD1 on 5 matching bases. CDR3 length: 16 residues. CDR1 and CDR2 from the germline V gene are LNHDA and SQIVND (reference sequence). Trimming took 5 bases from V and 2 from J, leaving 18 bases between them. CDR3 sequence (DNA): TGTGCCAGTAGTCCACATAAAGGGGTCTTACAAGAGACCCAGTACTTC. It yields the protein CASSPHKGVLQETQYF.

The CDR3 region is CASSQQASRPEAFF. CDR3 coding DNA: TGTGCCAGCAGTCAACAGGCTTCGCGACCTGAAGCTTTCTTT. The gene calls are TRBV28 and TRBJ1-1, with TRBD1 as a possible D gene (5 bases). In germline, CDR1 is MDHEN, CDR2 SYDVKM. The CDR3 loop spans 14 amino acids. V lost 5 bases and J 6 bases, leaving 16 bases between the germline ends.

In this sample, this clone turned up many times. CDR3 in amino acids: CASSQRGSYEQYF. The CDR3 DNA is TGTGCCAGCAGTCAGAGGGGGTCCTACGAGCAGTACTTC. V is TRBV7-3 and J is TRBJ2-7, with D maybe TRBD1 (6 bases). The V gene lost 6 bases and the J gene lost 1 base, with 10 bases spanning the gap. This CDR3 region has 13 residues. CDR1 and CDR2 (germline): SGHTA, FQGTGA.

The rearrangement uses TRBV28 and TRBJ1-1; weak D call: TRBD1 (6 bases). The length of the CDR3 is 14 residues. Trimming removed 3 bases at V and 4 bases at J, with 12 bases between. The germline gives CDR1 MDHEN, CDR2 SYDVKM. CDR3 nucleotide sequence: TGTGCCAGCAGTTTCAGGGGCGCGGGCACTGAAGCTTTCTTT. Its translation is CASSFRGAGTEAFF.

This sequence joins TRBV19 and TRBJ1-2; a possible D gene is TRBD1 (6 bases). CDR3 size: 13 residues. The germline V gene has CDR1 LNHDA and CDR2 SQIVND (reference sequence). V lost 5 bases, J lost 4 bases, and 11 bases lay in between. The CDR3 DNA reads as TGTGCCAGTAGTTCTCAGGGGCGCTATGGCTACACCTTC. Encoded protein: CASSSQGRYGYTF.

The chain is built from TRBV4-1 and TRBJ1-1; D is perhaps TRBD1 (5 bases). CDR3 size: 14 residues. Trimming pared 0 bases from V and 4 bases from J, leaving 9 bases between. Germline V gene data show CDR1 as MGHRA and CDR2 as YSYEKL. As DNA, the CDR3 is TGCGCCAGCAGCCAAGATGGAAGGGGCACTGAAGCTTTCTTT. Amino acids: CASSQDGRGTEAFF.

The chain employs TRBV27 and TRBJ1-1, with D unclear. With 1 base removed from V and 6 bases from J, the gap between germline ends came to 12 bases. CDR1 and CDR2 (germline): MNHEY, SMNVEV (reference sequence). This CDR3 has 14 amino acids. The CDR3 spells CASSLYSSDAEAFF. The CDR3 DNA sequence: TGTGCCAGCAGTTTATACAGTTCCGACGCTGAAGCTTTCTTT.